This is a list of T cell receptor beta chains from one sample in a study of cytomegalovirus exposure and HLA in healthy donors. This table comes from immunoSEQ multiplex PCR, and its TCRdb copy is limited to in-frame clones, with some not included. The sample holds about 180,000 clones; about four fifths are singletons and the top ten take about 1.9%. Material for sequencing was PBMCs. Every receptor here comes from a woman between 25 and 40 years old in good health and CMV-seronegative. Each CDR3 is given with its conserved first and last residue. A D gene is named only where the DNA matches it firmly. Rows give clone size only sometimes, using once, few, many, or a class for an expanded clone.

J	D	size	V	DNA	CDR3
TRBJ1-6	.	.	TRBV18	TGTGCCAGCTCACCAATGAGCTCCTATAATTCACCCCTCCACTTT	CASSPMSSYNSPLHF
TRBJ1-3	.	.	TRBV29-1	TGCAGCGTTGACGTCCAGGACTCTGGAAACACCATATATTTT	CSVDVQDSGNTIYF
TRBJ1-6	TRBD1	.	TRBV6-5	TGTGCCAGCAGTTATCAGGGGGCAGGGGATAATTCACCCCTCCACTTT	CASSYQGAGDNSPLHF
TRBJ1-1	.	few	TRBV4-1	TGCGCCAGCAGCCAAGTCAGCACAGCGAACACTGAAGCTTTCTTT	CASSQVSTANTEAFF
TRBJ2-4	TRBD1	.	TRBV5-8	TGTGCCAGCAGCGCCTCTGGACAGGGAGGCATTCAGTACTTC	CASSASGQGGIQYF
TRBJ2-6	.	few	TRBV13	TGTGCCAGCAGCCTAGAGTCTGGAGGCAGGGGCTCCTCTGGGGCCAACGTCCTGACTTTC	CASSLESGGRGSSGANVLTF
TRBJ2-2	TRBD2	.	TRBV7-3	TGTGCCAGCAGCTTACACCTAGCGGGGGGAAACACCGGGGAGCTGTTTTTT	CASSLHLAGGNTGELFF
TRBJ1-1	.	few	TRBV19	TGTGCCAGTAGTATAGATCCAGGGAAGGGTGCTGAAGCTTTCTTT	CASSIDPGKGAEAFF
TRBJ1-1	.	.	TRBV5-1	TGCGCCAGCAAGACAGGACAGAACACTGAAGCTTTCTTT	CASKTGQNTEAFF
TRBJ2-1	TRBD2	.	TRBV30	TGTGCCTGGAGTGTACGTCTGCGGGAGAGCTCCTACAATGAGCAGTTCTTC	CAWSVRLRESSYNEQFF
TRBJ2-3	.	once	TRBV6-6	TGTGCCAGCTCTGAGGTAGAATCGAGAGATACGCAGTATTTT	CASSEVESRDTQYF
TRBJ2-1	.	.	TRBV5-1	TGCGCCAGCAGCTTGGGGCAGGGAAATGAGCAGTTCTTC	CASSLGQGNEQFF
TRBJ2-7	TRBD2	.	TRBV18	TGTGCCAGCTCACCGGCGGGGGGTACTTCCTACGAGCAGTACTTC	CASSPAGGTSYEQYF
TRBJ1-5	.	few	TRBV19	TGTGCCAGTCAGCACAGGGAGAGCAATCAGCCCCAGCATTTT	CASQHRESNQPQHF
TRBJ1-4	TRBD1	.	TRBV6-1	TGTGCCAGCAGGGAACGGACAGGGATAAGGGAAAAACTGTTTTTT	CASRERTGIREKLFF
TRBJ1-3	.	once	TRBV2	TGTGCCAGCAGTGAAGAGGGGGTAAAAGGAAACACCATATATTTT	CASSEEGVKGNTIYF
TRBJ2-2	TRBD1	.	TRBV7-3	TGTGCCAGCAGCCTACAGGGGGCGAACGCCGGGGAGCTGTTTTTT	CASSLQGANAGELFF
TRBJ2-7	TRBD2	.	TRBV4-3	TGCGCCAGCAGCCAAGATGAGCGGGGTGACTACGAGCAGTACTTC	CASSQDERGDYEQYF
TRBJ2-1	.	few	TRBV6-1	TGTGCCAGCAGTGTCAGGCGTTGGCTGCCTTCCTACAATGAGCAGTTCTTC	CASSVRRWLPSYNEQFF
TRBJ1-4	.	.	TRBV20-1	TGCAGTGCTACTACAGCCGAAAAACTGTTTTTT	CSATTAEKLFF
TRBJ2-3	.	few	TRBV10-3	TGTGCCATGGGCAGCACAGATACGCAGTATTTT	CAMGSTDTQYF
TRBJ2-7	.	.	TRBV5-5	TGTGCCAGCAGCCAAAACTCCTACGAGCAGTACTTC	CASSQNSYEQYF
TRBJ2-5	TRBD2	.	TRBV7-8	TGTGCCAGCAGCTTACCCCGGACTAGCGGGGAAGAGACCCAGTACTTC	CASSLPRTSGEETQYF
TRBJ2-3	.	once	TRBV7-2	TGTGCCAGCAGCTTAATCACAGGGCCGAGATCAGATACGCAGTATTTT	CASSLITGPRSDTQYF
TRBJ2-2	.	once	TRBV7-9	TGTGCCAGCAGCTCGGAGGCTAGGTCCGGGGAGCTGTTTTTT	CASSSEARSGELFF
TRBJ2-1	.	few	TRBV11-2	TGTGCCAGCAGCTTAGTCCGAACGGTGACCTACAATGAGCAGTTCTTC	CASSLVRTVTYNEQFF
TRBJ2-2	.	.	TRBV4-3	TGCGCCAGCAGCCCCGACTCGTTCGGGGGGAACACCGGGGAGCTGTTTTTT	CASSPDSFGGNTGELFF
TRBJ2-3	.	once	TRBV5-5	TGTGCCAGCAGCTTGGCACTAATTAACACAGATACGCAGTATTTT	CASSLALINTDTQYF
TRBJ1-1	.	.	TRBV4-3	TGCGCCAGCAGACGCGTTGGTCCGATAATCGTCGGCGGCACTGAAGCTTTCTTT	CASRRVGPIIVGGTEAFF
TRBJ2-4	.	.	TRBV29-1	TGCAGCGTAGAGCTACGGGGAACTGCCAAAAACATTCAGTACTTC	CSVELRGTAKNIQYF
TRBJ1-3	.	few	TRBV14	TGTGCCAGCAGCCAAGATTTACCGGGTGGAAACACCATATATTTT	CASSQDLPGGNTIYF
TRBJ2-6	TRBD2	.	TRBV2	TGTGCCAGCAGTGAAGCGCTTCTAGCGGGGGGAACCATCTCTGGGGCCAACGTCCTGACTTTC	CASSEALLAGGTISGANVLTF
TRBJ2-3	TRBD1	.	TRBV15	TGTGCCACCAGCAGCGGACAGGCAGTCACAGATACGCAGTATTTT	CATSSGQAVTDTQYF
TRBJ1-2	TRBD1	once	TRBV7-9	TGTGCCAGCAGTCCTCCTACAGGGGGAGCTTGGGGCTACACCTTC	CASSPPTGGAWGYTF
TRBJ2-4	.	.	TRBV6-7	TGTGCCAGCAGAACCTCCCAGGGAGGAAACATTCAGTACTTC	CASRTSQGGNIQYF